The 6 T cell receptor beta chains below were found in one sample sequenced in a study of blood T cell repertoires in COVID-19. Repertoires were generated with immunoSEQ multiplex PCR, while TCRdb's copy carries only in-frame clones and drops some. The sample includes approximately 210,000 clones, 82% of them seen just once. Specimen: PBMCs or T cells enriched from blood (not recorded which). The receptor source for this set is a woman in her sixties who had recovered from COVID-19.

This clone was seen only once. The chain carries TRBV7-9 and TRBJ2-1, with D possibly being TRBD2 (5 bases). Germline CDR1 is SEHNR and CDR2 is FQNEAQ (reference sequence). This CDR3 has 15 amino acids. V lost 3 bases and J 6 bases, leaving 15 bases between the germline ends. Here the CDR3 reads CASSFTALEGNEQFF. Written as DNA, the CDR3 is TGTGCCAGCAGCTTTACAGCACTAGAGGGCAATGAGCAGTTCTTC.

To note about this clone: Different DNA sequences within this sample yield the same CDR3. Here the CDR3 reads CASSSTSGSYEQYF. DNA for the CDR3: TGTGCCAGCTCATCGACTAGCGGGTCTTACGAGCAGTACTTC. The chain uses TRBV18 and TRBJ2-7, with 10 bases matching TRBD2. This CDR3 has 14 amino acids. Germline V gene data show CDR1 as KGHSH and CDR2 as LQKENI. With V trimmed by 5 bases and J by 4 bases, 5 bases remained unmatched.

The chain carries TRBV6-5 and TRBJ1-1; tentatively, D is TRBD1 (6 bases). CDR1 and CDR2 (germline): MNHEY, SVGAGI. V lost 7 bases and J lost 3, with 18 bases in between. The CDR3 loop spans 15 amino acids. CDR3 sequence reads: CASKSEAGVDTEAFF. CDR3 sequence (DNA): TGTGCCAGCAAATCGGAGGCAGGGGTGGACACTGAAGCTTTCTTT.

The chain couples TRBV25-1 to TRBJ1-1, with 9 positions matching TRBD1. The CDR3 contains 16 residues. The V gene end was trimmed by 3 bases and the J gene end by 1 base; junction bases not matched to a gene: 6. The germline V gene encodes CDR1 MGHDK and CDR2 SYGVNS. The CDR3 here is CASSDPGQGANTEAFF. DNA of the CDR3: TGTGCCAGCAGTGACCCGGGACAGGGAGCGAACACTGAAGCTTTCTTT.

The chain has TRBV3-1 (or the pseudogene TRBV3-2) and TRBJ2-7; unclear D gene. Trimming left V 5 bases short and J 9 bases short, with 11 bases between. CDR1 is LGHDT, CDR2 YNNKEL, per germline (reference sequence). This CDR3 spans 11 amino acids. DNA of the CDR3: TGTGCCAGCAGCTACTCTTCGAGGCAGTACTTC. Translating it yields CASSYSSRQYF.

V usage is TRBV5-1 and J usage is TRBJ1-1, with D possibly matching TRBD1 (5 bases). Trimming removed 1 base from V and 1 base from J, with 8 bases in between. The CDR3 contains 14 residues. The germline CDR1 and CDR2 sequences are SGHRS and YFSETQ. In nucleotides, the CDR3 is TGCGCCAGCAGCTTGCCAACAGGGAACACTGAAGCTTTCTTT. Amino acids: CASSLPTGNTEAFF.